One sample yielded the 18 T cell receptor beta chains listed below, sequenced in a study of shared clonotypes between healthy human individuals (dated by TCRdb to between 2020 and 2021). The library relied on the immunoSEQ multiplex PCR assay. TCRdb mirrors the immuneACCESS table, restricted to in-frame sequences. Some clones are absent from its copies; in checked studies, under half trace to an unresolved V gene, and the reason for the others is unknown. For this sample there are 2 million to 2.5 million clones; 85% to 95% appear just once. The biggest ten clones account for about 0.41% of the sample. Sequenced input: naive CD4+ T cells from PBMCs. Reading the label with the study, this specimen's cell subset or site is: CD45RA+ positively selected. These receptors originate from a man in his late teens or twenties in good health. Some clones in this sample may be carry-over from other donors' samples.

The genes are TRBV28 and TRBJ2-1; D remains ambiguous. CDR1 and CDR2 (germline): MDHEN, SYDVKM. V dropped 2 bases and J dropped 3 bases, with 11 bases sitting between them. This CDR3 has 15 residues. The CDR3 region is CASSLQGRRYNEQFF. CDR3 DNA sequence: TGTGCCAGCAGTTTACAAGGGCGTCGCTACAATGAGCAGTTCTTC.

The chain uses TRBV7-2 and TRBJ2-3; D gene unclear. Trimming took off 4 bases at V and 0 bases at J, with 8 bases between the two ends. Germline loops: CDR1 SGHTA, CDR2 FQGNSA. CDR3 size: 14 residues. The CDR3 DNA is TGTGCCAGCAGCTATTCGAAGAGCACAGATACGCAGTATTTT. Protein product: CASSYSKSTDTQYF.

This clone showed up just once. The V and J genes are TRBV7-2 and TRBJ2-2; 7 nucleotides match TRBD2. The CDR3 has 16 amino acids. Germline V gene sequence: CDR1 SGHTA, CDR2 FQGNSA. J lost 3 bases, V lost 3 bases, and 7 bases had no gene match. The CDR3 is CASSLIWAGDTGELFF. The CDR3 nucleotides are TGTGCCAGCAGCTTGATCTGGGCGGGAGACACCGGGGAGCTGTTTTTT.

V is TRBV5-4 and J is TRBJ2-4, with 14 bases lining up with TRBD2. V lost 0 bases to trimming and J lost 2 bases; unmatched junction nucleotides: 1. The germline V gene encodes CDR1 SGHNT and CDR2 YYREEE (reference sequence). The CDR3 covers 17 residues. The CDR3 bases are TGTGCCAGCAGCTTGGGGACTAGCGGGAGGTCCAAAAACATTCAGTACTTC. Translation: CASSLGTSGRSKNIQYF.

CDR3 coding DNA: TGTGCCAGCAGCGTAGGAGTCGACATAAGGGTGGAGACCCAGTACTTC. It yields the protein CASSVGVDIRVETQYF. V is TRBV9 and J is TRBJ2-5, with D uncertain. The CDR3 runs to 16 residues. Trimming removed 0 bases at V and 5 bases at J, with 17 bases between. Looked up from germline, CDR1 is SGDLS and CDR2 is YYNGEE.

The J gene is TRBJ2-5, the V gene TRBV5-5, with D hard to call. V shed 0 bases and J shed 2 bases, with 8 bases lying between them. The CDR3 totals 14 residues. CDR1 and CDR2 (germline): SGHKS, YYEKEE (reference sequence). CDR3 residues: CASSLGAPQETQYF. The CDR3 DNA reads TGTGCCAGCAGCTTGGGGGCACCTCAAGAGACCCAGTACTTC.

The CDR3 loop is CASSQGQGRFRSADTQYF. DNA for the CDR3: TGTGCCAGCAGCCAAGGCCAAGGTCGCTTCCGGTCTGCAGATACGCAGTATTTT. The chain uses TRBV14 and TRBJ2-3, with D unresolved. Trimming stripped 1 base from V and 4 bases from J, with 21 bases between. Germline CDR1 is SGHDN and CDR2 is FVKESK. This CDR3 is built from 18 residues.

J is TRBJ2-5 and V is TRBV9; D assignment may be TRBD1 or TRBD2 (5 bases each). The CDR3 is made up of 15 amino acids. Germline loops: CDR1 SGDLS, CDR2 YYNGEE. V lost 4 bases to trimming and J lost 4 bases, with 17 bases between them. The CDR3 DNA sequence: TGTGCCAGCAGCCCCGCGGCGGGTAGGGGAGAGACCCAGTACTTC. Its translation is CASSPAAGRGETQYF.

The V and J genes are TRBV7-8 and TRBJ2-7; D gene uncertain. V shed 6 bases and J shed 1 base, with 16 bases lying between them. Per the germline V gene, CDR1 is SGHVS and CDR2 is FQNEAQ. This CDR3 is 15 amino acids long. The CDR3 region has the DNA TGTGCCAGCAGTAAGACGGCCCCTGCATCCTACGAGCAGTACTTC. This translates into CASSKTAPASYEQYF.

The chain joins TRBV7-2 to TRBJ1-3; 9 positions match TRBD1. The ends lost 3 bases at V and 3 bases at J; junction bases unmatched: 6. The CDR3 has 16 residues. Germline-derived CDR1 and CDR2 are SGHTA and FQGNSA. The CDR3 sequence: CASSFITGGGGNTIYF. DNA for the CDR3: TGTGCCAGCAGCTTTATTACAGGGGGCGGTGGAAACACCATATATTTT.

The chain has TRBV18 and TRBJ1-1; D is ambiguous. This CDR3 spans 14 amino acids. The V end lost 1 base, the J end lost 2 bases, and 8 bases lay between the germline ends. The germline V gene has CDR1 KGHSH and CDR2 LQKENI. The CDR3, as DNA: TGTGCCAGCTCACCACTTCCAGCTAACACTGAAGCTTTCTTT. Translated, it gives CASSPLPANTEAFF.

This chain links TRBV6-1 with TRBJ2-3; no reliable D call. The CDR3 is made up of 14 amino acids. V was pared by 0 bases and J by 8 bases, with 12 bases between. Germline V gene lookup returns CDR1 MNHNS and CDR2 SASEGT. CDR3 coding DNA: TGTGCCAGCAGTGAAGCGCTGGGGTCTGGTACGCAGTATTTT. This encodes CASSEALGSGTQYF.

This rearrangement joins TRBV2 to TRBJ2-1, with a tentative D call TRBD2 (6 bases). Trimming left V 6 bases short and J 4 bases short, with 19 bases between. This CDR3 has 16 residues. From germline, CDR1 is SNHLY and CDR2 FYNNEI. CDR3 nucleotides: TGTGCCAGCAGCCCGCCGCCGGGAGTGTCATACAATGAGCAGTTCTTC. Translation: CASSPPPGVSYNEQFF. Full variable domain (rest looked up from reference TRBV2 and TRBJ2-1): EPEVTQTPSHQVTQMGQEVILRCVPISNHLYFYWYRQILGQKVEFLVSFYNNEISEKSEIFDDQFSVERPDGSNFTLKIRSTKLEDSAMYFCASSPPPGVSYNEQFFGPGTRLTVL.

The chain carries TRBV15 and TRBJ1-5; D not resolved. The CDR3 is made up of 15 amino acids. Per the germline V gene, CDR1 is LNHNV and CDR2 is YYDKDF (reference sequence). Trimming removed 9 bases from V and 6 bases from J, with 21 bases in between. The CDR3 nucleotides are TGTGCCACGTCATTTAGCGGAGGCTGGGGTCAGCCCCAGCATTTT. Its protein product is CATSFSGGWGQPQHF. Using reference TRBV15 and TRBJ1-5 for the parts outside the CDR3, the full variable domain is DAMVIQNPRYQVTQFGKPVTLSCSQTLNHNVMYWYQQKSSQAPKLLFHYYDKDFNNEADTPDNFQSRRPNTSFCFLDIRSPGLGDTAMYLCATSFSGGWGQPQHFGDGTRLSIL.

The rearrangement links TRBV7-8 to TRBJ1-6; D is uncertain. V lost 4 bases to trimming and J lost 14 bases, with 18 bases between them. The CDR3 loop spans 14 amino acids. Germline V CDR1 and CDR2: SGHVS, FQNEAQ. The CDR3 DNA is TGTGCCAGCAGCTCCCAGCTATCGATAAGAGCCCTCCACTTT. Translated, it gives CASSSQLSIRALHF. Combining the CDR3 with reference TRBV7-8 and TRBJ1-6 gives the whole variable domain GAGVSQSPRYKVAKRGQDVALRCDPISGHVSLFWYQQALGQGPEFLTYFQNEAQLDKSGLPSDRFFAERPEGSVSTLKIQRTQQEDSAVYLCASSSQLSIRALHFGNGTRLTVT.

This clone was counted a single time. The chain is built from TRBV5-1 and TRBJ2-7; the match to TRBD2 covers 12 bases. CDR1 SGHRS and CDR2 YFSETQ come from the germline V gene. This CDR3 has 16 amino acids. V shed 3 bases and J 3 bases; nucleotides not matched to a gene: 7. The CDR3 region is CASSYSMGLAGYEQYF. The DNA for the CDR3 is TGCGCCAGCAGCTACTCGATGGGACTAGCGGGCTACGAGCAGTACTTC. Drawing the rest from reference TRBV5-1 and TRBJ2-7, the complete variable domain is KAGVTQTPRYLIKTRGQQVTLSCSPISGHRSVSWYQQTPGQGLQFLFEYFSETQRNKGNFPGRFSGRQFSNSRSEMNVSTLELGDSALYLCASSYSMGLAGYEQYFGPGTRLTVT.

V is TRBV5-1 and J is TRBJ1-2; the D is unclear. Germline V lookup: CDR1 SGHRS, CDR2 YFSETQ. V lost 0 bases and J lost 8, with 14 bases in between. This CDR3 comprises 14 residues. CDR3 sequence: CASSLGPPMGGYTF. The CDR3 nucleotides are TGCGCCAGCAGCTTGGGACCTCCTATGGGGGGCTACACCTTC.

The rearrangement uses TRBV4-1 and TRBJ2-1, with D perhaps assigned TRBD1 or TRBD2 (5 bases each). Per germline, CDR1 MGHRA and CDR2 YSYEKL. The V and J ends lost 4 bases and 0 bases respectively, with 16 bases between them. This CDR3 region has 17 residues. The CDR3 DNA is TGCGCCAGCAGCCTACCGGGACCATTGAGCTCCTACAATGAGCAGTTCTTC. It codes for CASSLPGPLSSYNEQFF.